The clone carrying this T cell receptor (beta chain) occurred many times. The data originate from a study of metastatic and nonmetastatic thyroid tumors. Study information: Samples came from malignant and benign thyroid patients, and repertoires were compared across blood and tumor or nodule tissue.

The V end lost 0 bases, the J end lost 0 bases, and 10 bases lay between the germline ends. CDR1 SGHKS and CDR2 YYEKEE come from the germline V gene (reference sequence). The CDR3 extends over 16 amino acids. Treatment of any kind had been given to no patient before thyroid surgery. Methods used by the authors: Clinicopathological groups of papillary thyroid cancer showed CDR3 differences that were used to build a distant-metastasis classifier. MiXCR reprocessed the PCR reads for TCRdb. The V and J calls come from TCRdb's annotation, not from the publication. This table has 53,000 or so clones, roughly 20% appearing once.

The sequence derives from a female donor with papillary thyroid cancer or a benign thyroid nodule (not recorded which). Some clones in this sample may be carry-over from other donors' samples. The chain carries TRBV5-5 and TRBJ1-5; D is undetermined. The sequenced sample was blood. The CDR3 nucleotides are TGTGCCAGCAGCTTGGAACCAACTTATAGCAATCAGCCCCAGCATTTT. Translation: CASSLEPTYSNQPQHF.